These T cell receptor beta chains were read from a single sample in a study of CD8+CD57+ T cells in acquired aplastic anemia. Via MiXCR, TCRdb re-called the reads, giving one row per CDR3 protein. The profile shows more than 150,000 distinct CDR3 sequences, less than 50% of them singletons. Sequencing was done on a sample of sorted CD4+, CD8+, or CD8+CD57+ T cells (not recorded which) from PBMCs. The receptors here all came from a human donor with aplastic anemia. CDR3s include the opening cysteine and the closing phenylalanine or tryptophan. Fields, in order: V gene, J gene, D gene, clone size, CDR3 length, CDR3 protein, CDR3 DNA. D genes are given only for firm matches. Clone sizes are given selectively: once, few, many, or a class where the clone is expanded.

TRBV20-1	TRBJ2-3	.	many	13	CSAKTPGSDTQYF	TGCAGTGCCAAAACCCCCGGGTCAGATACGCAGTATTTT
TRBV5-1	TRBJ2-1	TRBD2	.	16	CASSPGGGATYNEQFF	TGCGCCAGCAGCCCCGGGGGGGGCGCGACCTACAATGAGCAGTTCTTC
TRBV29-1	TRBJ2-3	.	.	13	CSVKRGDTDTQYF	TGCAGCGTTAAAAGGGGTGACACAGATACGCAGTATTTT
TRBV2	TRBJ2-7	.	.	11	CASRVNTGFCF	TGTGCCAGCAGGGTAAACACAGGGTTTTGCTTC
TRBV2	TRBJ1-1	.	.	11	CASRSSGKAFF	TGTGCCAGCAGGTCGTCGGGGAAAGCTTTCTTT
TRBV6-1	TRBJ1-1	.	.	14	CASSEGRPNTEAFF	TGTGCCAGCAGTGAAGGTCGGCCGAACACTGAAGCTTTCTTT
TRBV5-4	TRBJ2-3	TRBD2	.	16	CASSLGSGAPTDTQYF	TGTGCCAGCAGCTTGGGGAGCGGGGCCCCCACAGATACGCAGTATTTT
TRBV20-1	TRBJ1-1	TRBD1	.	14	CGARQGGQGSEASF	TGCGGTGCTAGGCAAGGAGGACAGGGCTCTGAAGCTTCCTTT
TRBV29-1	TRBJ2-7	.	.	12	CSVRTGVDEQYF	TGCAGCGTTAGGACGGGGGTGGACGAGCAGTACTTC
TRBV20-1	TRBJ2-7	TRBD2	.	12	CSANSGGYEQYF	TGCAGTGCCAATAGCGGGGGGTACGAGCAGTACTTC
TRBV5-1	TRBJ2-2	.	.	11	CASSFVGELFF	TGCGCCAGCAGCTTCGTCGGGGAGCTGTTTTTT